This T cell receptor (beta chain) was identified in a study of PD-L1 blockade in urothelial cancer. Whole-study context: Atezolizumab (1,200 mg intravenously every 3 weeks) began in the mid-2010s for patients.

Sequencing used immunoSEQ multiplex PCR; TCRdb keeps in-frame clones, though not all of them. The data show 70,000 to 90,000 clones, with more than 75% seen just once and approximately 15% held by the top ten. Time point of the sample: pretreatment peripheral blood. The CDR3 contains 15 residues. V lost 10 bases and J 2 bases, leaving 21 bases between the germline ends. Germline loops: CDR1 LNHDA, CDR2 SQIVND (reference sequence). The sequence was collected from a man in his sixties with urothelial cancer. Sequencing was performed on PBMCs, taken around atezolizumab (anti-PD-L1) treatment. The chain recombines TRBV19 with TRBJ2-7, with D possibly matching TRBD1 (6 bases). The CDR3 here is CATLPQARGTYEQYF. The CDR3 nucleotides are TGTGCCACACTACCCCAGGCCAGGGGAACCTACGAGCAGTACTTC.